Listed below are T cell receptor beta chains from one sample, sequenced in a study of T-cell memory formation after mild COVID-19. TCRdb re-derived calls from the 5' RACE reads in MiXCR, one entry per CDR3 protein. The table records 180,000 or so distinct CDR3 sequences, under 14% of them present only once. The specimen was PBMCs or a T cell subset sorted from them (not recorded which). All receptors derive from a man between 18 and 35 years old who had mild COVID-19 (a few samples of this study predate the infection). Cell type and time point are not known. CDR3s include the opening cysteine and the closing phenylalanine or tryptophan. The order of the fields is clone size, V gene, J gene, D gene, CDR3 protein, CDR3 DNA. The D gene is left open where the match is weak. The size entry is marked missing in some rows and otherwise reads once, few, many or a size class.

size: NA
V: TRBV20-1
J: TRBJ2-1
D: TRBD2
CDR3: CSALPLMRGARDEQFF
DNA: TGCAGTGCCCTCCCCCTGATGCGGGGGGCGAGGGATGAGCAGTTCTTC

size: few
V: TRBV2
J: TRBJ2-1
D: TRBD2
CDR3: CASSNGGARIDEQFF
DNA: TGTGCCAGCAGTAACGGGGGGGCCCGTATTGATGAGCAGTTCTTC

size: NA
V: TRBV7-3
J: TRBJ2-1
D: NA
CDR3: CASSANPNEQFF
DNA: TGTGCCAGCAGCGCCAATCCCAATGAGCAGTTCTTC

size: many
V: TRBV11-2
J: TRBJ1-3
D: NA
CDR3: CASSIGFGTAGNTIYF
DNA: TGTGCCAGCAGCATAGGGTTCGGGACGGCTGGAAACACCATATATTTT

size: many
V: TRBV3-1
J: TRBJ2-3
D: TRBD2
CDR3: CASSPTSGSTDTQYF
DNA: TGTGCCAGCAGCCCGACTAGCGGGAGCACAGATACGCAGTATTTT

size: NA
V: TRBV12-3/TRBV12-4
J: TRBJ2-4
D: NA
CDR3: CASSLRQAVGLGDIQYF
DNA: TGTGCCAGCAGTTTAAGGCAAGCGGTTGGCCTGGGTGACATTCAGTACTTC

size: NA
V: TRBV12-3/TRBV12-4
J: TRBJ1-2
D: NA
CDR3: CASSHGVSLRSYGYTF
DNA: TGTGCCAGCAGCCACGGGGTTTCTCTCAGGTCCTATGGCTACACCTTC

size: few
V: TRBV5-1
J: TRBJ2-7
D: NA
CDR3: CASSLAEQGSYEQYF
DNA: TGCGCCAGCAGCTTGGCCGAACAGGGTTCCTACGAGCAGTACTTC

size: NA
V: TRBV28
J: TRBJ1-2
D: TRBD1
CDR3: CAIRHPGQGNSGYTF
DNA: TGTGCCATCCGACACCCGGGACAGGGAAATTCGGGCTACACCTTC

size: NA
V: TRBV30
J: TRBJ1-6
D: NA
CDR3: CAWSAGHSSPLHF
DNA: TGTGCCTGGTCCGCGGGACATAGTTCACCCCTCCACTTT

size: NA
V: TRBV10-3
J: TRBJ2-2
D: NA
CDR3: CAISDQGPYTGELFF
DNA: TGTGCCATCAGTGACCAGGGGCCCTACACCGGGGAGCTGTTTTTT

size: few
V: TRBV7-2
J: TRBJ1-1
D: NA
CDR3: CASSSNPGGNTEAFF
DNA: TGTGCCAGCAGCTCTAACCCTGGGGGGAACACTGAAGCTTTCTTT

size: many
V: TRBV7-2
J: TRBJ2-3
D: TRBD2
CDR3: CASSSIAGGRDTQYF
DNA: TGTGCCAGCAGCTCTATAGCGGGGGGGCGAGATACGCAGTATTTT

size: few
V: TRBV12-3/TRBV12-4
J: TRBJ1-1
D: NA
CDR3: CASSHGTWNTEAFF
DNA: TGTGCCAGCAGTCACGGGACGTGGAACACTGAAGCTTTCTTT

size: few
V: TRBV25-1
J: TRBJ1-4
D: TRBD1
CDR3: CASSERTGYGKLFF
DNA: TGTGCCAGCAGTGAAAGGACAGGGTATGGAAAACTGTTTTTT

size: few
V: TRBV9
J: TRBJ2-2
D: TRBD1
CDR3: CASSDESTRRGRLNTGELFF
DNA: TGTGCCAGCAGCGACGAGAGCACCCGAAGGGGGCGATTGAACACCGGGGAGCTGTTTTTT

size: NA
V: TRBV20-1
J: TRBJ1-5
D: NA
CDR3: CSATDKPNQPQHF
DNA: TGCAGTGCTACCGACAAACCCAATCAGCCCCAGCATTTT

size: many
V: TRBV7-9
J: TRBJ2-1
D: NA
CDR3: CASSHRPDSSYNEQFF
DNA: TGTGCCAGCAGTCACAGACCGGACAGCTCCTACAATGAGCAGTTCTTC

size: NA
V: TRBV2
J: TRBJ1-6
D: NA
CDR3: CASSEEAGYSPLHF
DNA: TGTGCCAGCAGTGAAGAGGCAGGGTACTCACCCCTCCACTTT

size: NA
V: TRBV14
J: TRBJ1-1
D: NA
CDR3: CASSPRTDSEAFF
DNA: TGTGCCAGCAGCCCCCGGACGGACAGTGAAGCTTTCTTT

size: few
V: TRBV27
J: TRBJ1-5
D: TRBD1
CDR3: CASRGTGWSNQPQHF
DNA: TGTGCCAGCAGGGGGACAGGATGGAGCAATCAGCCCCAGCATTTT

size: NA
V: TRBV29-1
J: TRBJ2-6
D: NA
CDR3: CSVKGPGANVLTF
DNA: TGCAGCGTTAAGGGGCCCGGGGCCAACGTCCTGACTTTC

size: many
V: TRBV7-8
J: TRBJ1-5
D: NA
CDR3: CASSLLSSGGNQPQHF
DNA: TGTGCCAGCAGCTTATTGTCATCAGGGGGCAATCAGCCCCAGCATTTT